This T cell receptor (beta chain) was sequenced for a study of shared clonotypes between healthy human individuals. Study outcomes and limitations: Researchers found naive subsets generally carried larger estimated richness than memory subsets.

Naive CD8 isolation took CD45RO-negative cells positively selected for CCR7 and excluded terminally differentiated effector memory CD45RA+ cells. As concerns this clone: Antigen specificity is unknown.

When replicate PCRs were run on sorted subsets, they used about 220 ng DNA, tens of thousands of T cell genomes. Assay: immunoSEQ multiplex PCR; the TCRdb copy retains only in-frame clones and omits some. The sample includes fewer than 1 million clones, about 96% seen only once; the top ten take about 0.25%. Sequenced sample: naive CD8+ T cells sorted from blood. The receptor was isolated from a man aged 25-45 years in good health.

CDR3: CSVEDPSDMSRGLAGELFF. CDR3 nucleotides: TGCAGCGTTGAAGATCCCTCGGACATGTCCCGGGGGTTGGCCGGGGAGCTGTTTTTT. The rearrangement links TRBV29-1 to TRBJ2-2; D is possibly TRBD2 (6 bases). The CDR3 runs to 19 residues. V lost 0 bases and J lost 6, with 26 bases in between. Germline V CDR1 and CDR2: SQVTM, ANQGSEA.